These T cell receptor beta chains were read from a single sample in a study of T cells of healthy individuals. TCRdb used MiXCR to reprocess the 5' RACE reads, holding one entry per CDR3 protein. The table includes around 83,000 distinct CDR3 sequences, roughly 5% detected once. The receptors originated from a female donor in good health. CDR3s leave out the opening cysteine and the closing phenylalanine or tryptophan.

CDR3 protein | J gene | V gene
ASPDRRYGYT | TRBJ1-2 | TRBV27
ATSGGQGMDIQY | TRBJ2-4 | TRBV19
ASTTRGGRAVANTGELF | TRBJ2-2 | TRBV28
ASSLTIYNEQF | TRBJ2-1 | TRBV12-3/TRBV12-4
AIDRGNNEQF | TRBJ2-1 | TRBV10-3
ASSASRTYEQY | TRBJ2-7 | TRBV28
SARDSKGRGRQPQH | TRBJ1-5 | TRBV20-1
ATHRGNEQF | TRBJ2-1 | TRBV6-1
ASSPYGGTGANEQY | TRBJ2-7 | TRBV7-2
ASSYGTGGRNTQY | TRBJ2-3 | TRBV6-6
ASSEGPANTEAF | TRBJ1-1 | TRBV25-1
SARSMESDSFSDTQY | TRBJ2-3 | TRBV20-1
SVGDRGGRWNEKLF | TRBJ1-4 | TRBV29-1
ASSQGEAGYTEAF | TRBJ1-1 | TRBV4-3
ASSYSWVYNEQF | TRBJ2-1 | TRBV6-2/TRBV6-3
ASSSTGGRELF | TRBJ2-2 | TRBV11-2
ASSYGVAGVSDTQY | TRBJ2-3 | TRBV6-5
ASKPGHGTGANVLT | TRBJ2-6 | TRBV28
ASSLRSGGTEAF | TRBJ1-1 | TRBV5-1
SARSGGPTDTQY | TRBJ2-3 | TRBV20-1
ATSDSYRHTDTQY | TRBJ2-3 | TRBV24-1
ASSAQGRELF | TRBJ2-2 | TRBV6-2/TRBV6-3
ASSLSPGQETQY | TRBJ2-5 | TRBV28
ASSPQWGSGDNEQF | TRBJ2-1 | TRBV7-9
ASSGAGVENQPQH | TRBJ1-5 | TRBV18
ASSQEAVMNTEAF | TRBJ1-1 | TRBV4-3
ASSRLLGSNQPQH | TRBJ1-5 | TRBV19
ASRQGTSNQPQH | TRBJ1-5 | TRBV2
ASGAAQPQH | TRBJ1-5 | TRBV6-6
ASSFDQGSAGDEKLF | TRBJ1-4 | TRBV11-2
SASKGEGSYNEQF | TRBJ2-1 | TRBV20-1
ASSPRTQIYSNQPQH | TRBJ1-5 | TRBV28
ASRGGVRTDTQY | TRBJ2-3 | TRBV5-1
ASSFWTGGNTGELF | TRBJ2-2 | TRBV7-9
SVELPLTRAGGREQY | TRBJ2-7 | TRBV29-1
ASSLNFQETQY | TRBJ2-5 | TRBV7-3
ASSLDPSLNTEAF | TRBJ1-1 | TRBV5-1
ASSQVGVGGNEQF | TRBJ2-1 | TRBV3-1
ASSLAGLADYNEQF | TRBJ2-1 | TRBV5-4
ASSRPGVYEQY | TRBJ2-7 | TRBV7-2
ASSFPGDNEQF | TRBJ2-1 | TRBV7-9
ASSYPSLGYNEQF | TRBJ2-1 | TRBV6-6
ASSSLGAQSEQY | TRBJ2-7 | TRBV7-9
ATSGSIPGLAPRTDTQY | TRBJ2-3 | TRBV24-1
ASSLYRATDTQY | TRBJ2-3 | TRBV7-2
ASSREFGRDTEAF | TRBJ1-1 | TRBV4-1
ASSQESSGRGWANVLT | TRBJ2-6 | TRBV4-3
ASSGGEWERREKETQY | TRBJ2-5 | TRBV9